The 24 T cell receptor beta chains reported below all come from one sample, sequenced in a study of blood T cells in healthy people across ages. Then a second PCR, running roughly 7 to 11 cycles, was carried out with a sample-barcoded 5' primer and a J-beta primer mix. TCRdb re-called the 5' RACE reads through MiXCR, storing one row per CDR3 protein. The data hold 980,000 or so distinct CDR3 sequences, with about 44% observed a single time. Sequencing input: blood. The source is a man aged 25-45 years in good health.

In DNA form, the CDR3 reads TGCAGTGCTAGAGATCGAGGCGGGGGGGTCAATGAGCAGTTCTTC. Its translation is CSARDRGGGVNEQFF. The chain combines TRBV20-1 with TRBJ2-1; 9 nucleotides align to TRBD2. In germline, CDR1 is DFQATT, CDR2 SNEGSKA (reference sequence). The CDR3 covers 15 residues. V lost 0 bases, J lost 6 bases, and 6 bases stayed unmatched.

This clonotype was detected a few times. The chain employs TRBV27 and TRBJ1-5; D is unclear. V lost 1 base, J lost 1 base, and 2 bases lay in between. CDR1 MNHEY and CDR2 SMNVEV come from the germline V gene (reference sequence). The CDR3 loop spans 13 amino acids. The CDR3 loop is CASSLWSNQPQHF. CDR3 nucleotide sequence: TGTGCCAGCAGTTTATGGAGCAATCAGCCCCAGCATTTT.

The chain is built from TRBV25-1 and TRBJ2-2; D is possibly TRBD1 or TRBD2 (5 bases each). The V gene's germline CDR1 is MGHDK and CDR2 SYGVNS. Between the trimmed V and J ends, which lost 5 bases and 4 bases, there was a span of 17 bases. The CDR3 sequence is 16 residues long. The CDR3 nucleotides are TGTGCCAGCAGTCTAAGGGGAGCGACAGTCACCGGGGAGCTGTTTTTT. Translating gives CASSLRGATVTGELFF.

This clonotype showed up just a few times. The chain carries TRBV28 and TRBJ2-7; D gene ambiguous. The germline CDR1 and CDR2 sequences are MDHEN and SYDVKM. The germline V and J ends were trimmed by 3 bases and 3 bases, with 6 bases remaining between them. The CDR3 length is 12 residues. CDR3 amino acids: CASSFYGYEQYF. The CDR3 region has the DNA TGTGCCAGCAGTTTCTATGGCTACGAGCAGTACTTC.

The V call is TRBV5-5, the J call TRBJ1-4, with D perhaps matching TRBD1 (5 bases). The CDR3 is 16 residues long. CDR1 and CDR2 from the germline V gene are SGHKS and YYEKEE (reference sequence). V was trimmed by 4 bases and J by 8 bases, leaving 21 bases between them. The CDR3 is CASSPGDPPGREKLFF. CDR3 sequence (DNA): TGTGCCAGCAGCCCCGGGGACCCCCCGGGACGAGAAAAACTGTTTTTT.

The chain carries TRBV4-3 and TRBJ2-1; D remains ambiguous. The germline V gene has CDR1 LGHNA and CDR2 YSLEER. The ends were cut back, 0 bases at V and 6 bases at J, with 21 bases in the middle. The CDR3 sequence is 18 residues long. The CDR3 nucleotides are TGCGCCAGCAGCCAAGATTATCTGAGGCTAGAAGTCTTCAATGAGCAGTTCTTC. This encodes CASSQDYLRLEVFNEQFF.

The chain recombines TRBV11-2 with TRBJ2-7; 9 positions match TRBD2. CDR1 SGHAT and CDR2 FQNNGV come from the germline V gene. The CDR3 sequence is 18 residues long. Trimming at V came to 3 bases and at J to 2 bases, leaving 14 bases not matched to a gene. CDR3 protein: CASSFPFLRPSGAYEQYF. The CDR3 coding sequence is TGTGCCAGCAGCTTTCCTTTCCTTCGCCCTAGCGGGGCCTACGAGCAGTACTTC.

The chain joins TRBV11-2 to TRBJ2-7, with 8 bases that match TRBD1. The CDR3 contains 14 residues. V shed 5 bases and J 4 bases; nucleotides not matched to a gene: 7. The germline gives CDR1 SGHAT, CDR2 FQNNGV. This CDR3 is CASSEGQEFYEQYF. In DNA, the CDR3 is TGTGCCAGCAGCGAGGGACAGGAGTTTTACGAGCAGTACTTC.

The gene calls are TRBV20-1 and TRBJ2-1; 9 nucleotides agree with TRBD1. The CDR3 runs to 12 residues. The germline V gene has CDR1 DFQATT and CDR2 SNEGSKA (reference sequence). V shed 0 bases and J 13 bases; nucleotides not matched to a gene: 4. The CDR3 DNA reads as TGCAGTGCTAGAGATCCGACAGGGGGACAGTTCTTC. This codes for CSARDPTGGQFF.

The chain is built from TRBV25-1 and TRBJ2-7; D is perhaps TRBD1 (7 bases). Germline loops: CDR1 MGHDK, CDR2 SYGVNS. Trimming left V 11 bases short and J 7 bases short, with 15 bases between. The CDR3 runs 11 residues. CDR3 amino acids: CAGGPGGEQYF. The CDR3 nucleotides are TGTGCCGGCGGCCCAGGGGGGGAGCAGTACTTC.

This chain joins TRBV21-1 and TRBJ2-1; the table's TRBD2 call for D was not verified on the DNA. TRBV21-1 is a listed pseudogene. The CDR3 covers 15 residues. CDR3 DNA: TGTGCCAGCAATCTAACCAGCGGGAGTTACAATGAGCAGTTCTTC. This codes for CASNLTSGSYNEQFF.

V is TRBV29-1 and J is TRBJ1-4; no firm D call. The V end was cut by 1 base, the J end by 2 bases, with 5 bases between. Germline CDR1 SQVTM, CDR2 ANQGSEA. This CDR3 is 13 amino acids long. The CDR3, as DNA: TGCAGCGTTGAAGGGACCACTAATGAAAAACTGTTTTTT. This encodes CSVEGTTNEKLFF.

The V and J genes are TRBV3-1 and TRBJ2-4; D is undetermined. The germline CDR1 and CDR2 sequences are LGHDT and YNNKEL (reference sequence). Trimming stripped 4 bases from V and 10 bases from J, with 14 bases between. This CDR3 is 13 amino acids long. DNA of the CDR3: TGTGCCAGCAGCCCTCCTAGTTCTTGGATTCAGTACTTC. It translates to CASSPPSSWIQYF.

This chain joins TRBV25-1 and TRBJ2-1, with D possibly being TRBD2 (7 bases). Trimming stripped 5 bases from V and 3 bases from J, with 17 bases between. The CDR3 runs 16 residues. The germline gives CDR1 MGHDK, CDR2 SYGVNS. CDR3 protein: CASSPAGAGFYNEQFF. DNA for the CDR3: TGTGCCAGCAGTCCCGCGGGGGCTGGTTTCTACAATGAGCAGTTCTTC.

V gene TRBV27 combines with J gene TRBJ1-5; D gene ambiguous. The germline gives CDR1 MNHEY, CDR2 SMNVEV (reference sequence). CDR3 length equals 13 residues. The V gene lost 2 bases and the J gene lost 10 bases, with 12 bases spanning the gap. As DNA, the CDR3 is TGTGCCAGCAGTTTAGCCGGGCCTAAACCCCAGCATTTT. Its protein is CASSLAGPKPQHF.

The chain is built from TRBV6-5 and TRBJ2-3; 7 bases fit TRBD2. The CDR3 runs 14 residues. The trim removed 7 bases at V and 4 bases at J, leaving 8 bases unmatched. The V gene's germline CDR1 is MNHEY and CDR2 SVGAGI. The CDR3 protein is CASTRRLASDTQYF. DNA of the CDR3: TGTGCCAGCACCAGAAGACTAGCCTCAGATACGCAGTATTTT.

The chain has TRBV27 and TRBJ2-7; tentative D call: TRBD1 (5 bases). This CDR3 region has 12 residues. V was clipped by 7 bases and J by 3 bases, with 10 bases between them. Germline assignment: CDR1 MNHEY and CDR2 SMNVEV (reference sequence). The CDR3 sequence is CASMRTSYEQYF. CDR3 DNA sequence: TGTGCCAGCATGAGGACAAGCTACGAGCAGTACTTC.

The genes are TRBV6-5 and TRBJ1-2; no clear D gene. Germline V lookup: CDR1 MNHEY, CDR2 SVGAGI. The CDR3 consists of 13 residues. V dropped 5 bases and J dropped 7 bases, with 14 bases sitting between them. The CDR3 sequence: CASSPFRAPGYTF. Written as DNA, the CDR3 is TGTGCCAGCAGTCCCTTTAGGGCACCTGGCTACACCTTC.

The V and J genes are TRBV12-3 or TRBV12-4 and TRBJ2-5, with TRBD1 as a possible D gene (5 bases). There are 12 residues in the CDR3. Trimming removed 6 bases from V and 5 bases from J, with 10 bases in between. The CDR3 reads CASSKGFETQYF. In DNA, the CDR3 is TGTGCCAGCAGCAAGGGGTTTGAGACCCAGTACTTC.

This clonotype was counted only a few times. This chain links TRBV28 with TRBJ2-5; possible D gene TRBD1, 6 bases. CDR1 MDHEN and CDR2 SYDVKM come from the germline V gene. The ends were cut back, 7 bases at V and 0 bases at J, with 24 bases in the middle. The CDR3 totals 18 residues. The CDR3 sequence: CASIPSLRTDQYQETQYF. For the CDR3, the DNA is TGTGCCAGCATCCCCAGCCTCCGGACAGACCAGTACCAAGAGACCCAGTACTTC. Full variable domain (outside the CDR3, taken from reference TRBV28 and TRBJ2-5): DVKVTQSSRYLVKRTGEKVFLECVQDMDHENMFWYRQDPGLGLRLIYFSYDVKMKEKGDIPEGYSVSREKKERFSLILESASTNQTSMYLCASIPSLRTDQYQETQYFGPGTRLLVL.

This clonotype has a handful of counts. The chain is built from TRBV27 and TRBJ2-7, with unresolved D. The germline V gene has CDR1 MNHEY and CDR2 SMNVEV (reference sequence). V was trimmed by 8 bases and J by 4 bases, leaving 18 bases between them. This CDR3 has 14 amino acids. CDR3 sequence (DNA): TGTGCCAGCGGATTCATCCCGGGTCCTTACGAGCAGTACTTC. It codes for CASGFIPGPYEQYF.

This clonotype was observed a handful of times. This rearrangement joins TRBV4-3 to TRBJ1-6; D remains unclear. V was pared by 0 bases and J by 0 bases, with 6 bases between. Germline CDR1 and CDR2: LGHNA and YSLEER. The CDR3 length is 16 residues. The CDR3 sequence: CASSQDLYSYNSPLHF. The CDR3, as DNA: TGCGCCAGCAGCCAAGATCTCTACTCCTATAATTCACCCCTCCACTTT.

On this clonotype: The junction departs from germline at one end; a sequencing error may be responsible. For the CDR3, the DNA is TGTGCCAGCAGACAAGAGGTACTAGCGGGGAACTACGAGCAGTACTTC. It yields the protein CASRQEVLAGNYEQYF. The rearrangement uses TRBV4-2 and TRBJ2-7; 10 bases align to TRBD2. The germline V gene encodes CDR1 LGHNA and CDR2 YNFKEQ. The CDR3 is 16 residues long.

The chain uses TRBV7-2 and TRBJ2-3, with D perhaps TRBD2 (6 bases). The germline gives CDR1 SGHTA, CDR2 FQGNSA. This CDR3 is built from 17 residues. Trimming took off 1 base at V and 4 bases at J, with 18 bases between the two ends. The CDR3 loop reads CASSLDSGTVLPDTQYF. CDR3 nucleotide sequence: TGTGCCAGCAGCTTAGACTCCGGGACTGTACTTCCAGATACGCAGTATTTT.